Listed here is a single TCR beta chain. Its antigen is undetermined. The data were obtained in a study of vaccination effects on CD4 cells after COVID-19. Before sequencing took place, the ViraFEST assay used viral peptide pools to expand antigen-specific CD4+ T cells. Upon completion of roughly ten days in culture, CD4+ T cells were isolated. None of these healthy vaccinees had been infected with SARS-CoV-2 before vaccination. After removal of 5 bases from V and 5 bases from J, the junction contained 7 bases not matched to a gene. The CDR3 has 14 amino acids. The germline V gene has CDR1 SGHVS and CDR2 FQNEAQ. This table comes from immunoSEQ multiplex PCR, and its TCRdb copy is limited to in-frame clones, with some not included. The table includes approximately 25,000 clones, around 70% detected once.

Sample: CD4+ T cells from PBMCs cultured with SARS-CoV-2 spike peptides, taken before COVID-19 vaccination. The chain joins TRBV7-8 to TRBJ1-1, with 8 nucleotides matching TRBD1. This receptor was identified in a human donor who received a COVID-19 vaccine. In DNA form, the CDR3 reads TGTGCCAGCAGCCGCCGGACAGGGTGGACTGAAGCTTTCTTT. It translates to CASSRRTGWTEAFF.